This T cell receptor beta chain was documented in a study of regulatory T cells in long-lasting Graves disease. Broader study findings: It was possible that the small sample size reduced accuracy.

Combining iRepertoire HTBI primers with Arm-PCR of CDR3 regions, the authors built TCR beta libraries. TCRdb redid the calling of the multiplex PCR reads with MiXCR, one entry per CDR3 protein. Altogether 450,000 to 600,000 distinct CDR3 sequences are present, roughly 14% being singletons, with the ten largest covering roughly a tenth. Note on this clonotype: What it binds is not known. A read error may produce the germline difference seen at one junction end.

Time point denoted: newly diagnosed GD, antithyroid drugs for less than 3 months. RNA isolated from PBMCs was used to make the TCR library. Germline assignment: CDR1 SNHLY and CDR2 FYNNEI. There are 15 residues in the CDR3. These sequences were also reported in another study, on T cells in Graves' hyperthyroidism and ophthalmopathy. That source adds: Ophthalmopathy and stable hyperthyroidism were told apart by a 13 V-J model.

The receptor comes from a young man with Graves disease. Material: peripheral blood mononuclear cells (PBMCs), obtained at new diagnosis, from a patient treated with antithyroid drugs. The chain combines TRBV2 with TRBJ2-6; TRBD1 is a possible D gene (5 bases). The CDR3 loop is CASLGRLSGANVLTF. CDR3 bases: TGTGCCAGCCTGGGGCGGCTCTCTGGGGCCAACGTCCTGACCTTC.